The clone carrying this TCR beta chain appeared many times. What it binds is unknown. Pregnant or lactating patients and those with other autoimmune diseases or uncontrolled infections were excluded. The PBMCs had their origin in around 10 ml of fresh peripheral blood. This entry is derived from a study of Graves' ophthalmopathy and Graves' hyperthyroidism. Regarding the study as a whole: Detection in blood was also observed for most expanded thyroid clonotypes above 0.001 frequency.

Germline CDR1 MDHEN, CDR2 SYDVKM. Trimming shortened V by 7 bases and J by 0 bases, and 16 bases separated the two germline ends. The CDR3 consists of 15 residues. Amplification targeted the TCR beta CDR3 regions, with RNA transcripts as the source material. The first-round RT-PCR employed HTBI primers together with the Qiagen OneStep RT-PCR kit. A multiplex PCR was then performed as the second round. TCRdb reprocessed the multiplex PCR reads via MiXCR and lists one record per CDR3 protein. The data show hundreds of thousands of distinct CDR3 sequences, 20% to 25% seen once. The chain joins TRBV28 to TRBJ2-7; tentatively, D is TRBD1 or TRBD2 (5 bases each). The sample was peripheral blood. The clonotype originates from a woman aged 18-29 years with stable Graves' hyperthyroidism. Some clones in this sample may be carry-over from other donors' samples. DNA of the CDR3: TGTGCCAGCACCCCCGGGACGGCGAGCTCCTACGAGCAGTACTTC. Its protein is CASTPGTASSYEQYF.